This T cell receptor (beta chain) was found in a study of patients and donors after allogeneic stem cell transplantation. This clonotype was seen more than once but under ten times. One entry per CDR3 protein results from TCRdb running MiXCR on the RT-PCR reads. Among about 90,000 distinct CDR3 sequences, 45% to 50% were seen once, and the ten largest hold about 58%. Germline CDR1 is MNHEY and CDR2 is SVGEGT. The CDR3 extends over 16 amino acids. Trimming stripped 1 base from V and 0 bases from J, with 9 bases between. Sequenced sample: blood, either unsorted or a sorted T cell fraction (not recorded which). The clonotype was recovered from a human donor who was either an allogeneic HSCT recipient or a stem cell or donor lymphocyte infusion donor (not recorded which). It is not recorded whose cells these are; they may come from a transplant donor. The chain carries TRBV6-2 or TRBV6-3 and TRBJ1-4; D unclear. CDR3 DNA sequence: TGTGCCAGCAGTTACTTGTGGACTTCAACTAATGAAAAACTGTTTTTT. Its protein product is CASSYLWTSTNEKLFF.